One and the same sample provided the 9 T cell receptor beta chains below, sequenced in a study of a mutant IDH1 vaccine in newly diagnosed glioma. Time point denoted: week 23, last vaccination. Every vaccine dose comprised 300 ug of mutant IDH1 20-mer peptide plus topical imiquimod. Libraries were prepared by immunoSEQ multiplex PCR; TCRdb keeps only in-frame clonotypes and omits some of them. Here the sample spans 50,000 to 85,000 clones, roughly 84% being singletons. What these receptors recognize is not known. The sequences come from PBMCs, collected from a glioma patient whose treatment included an IDH1 peptide vaccine. All receptors come from a young man with glioma.

J is TRBJ1-6 and V is TRBV18; D gene unclear. Trimming left V 2 bases short and J 9 bases short, with 8 bases between. Germline CDR1 and CDR2: KGHSH and LQKENI. The CDR3 totals 13 residues. The CDR3 coding sequence is TGTGCCAGCTCACCAAGAGAGGGTTCACCCCTCCACTTT. As protein: CASSPREGSPLHF.

CDR3 region: CASSLGGNGYTF. The DNA for the CDR3 is TGCGCCAGCAGCTTGGGGGGGAATGGCTACACCTTC. The chain joins TRBV5-1 to TRBJ1-2, with TRBD1 as a possible D gene (5 bases). Trimming removed 0 bases from V and 6 bases from J, with 6 bases in between. The CDR3 contains 12 residues. Germline V gene data show CDR1 as SGHRS and CDR2 as YFSETQ.

This rearrangement joins TRBV29-1 to TRBJ2-1, with D possibly matching TRBD1 (6 bases). This CDR3 is 15 amino acids long. Germline V gene sequence: CDR1 SQVTM, CDR2 ANQGSEA. V dropped 7 bases and J dropped 3 bases, with 19 bases sitting between them. The CDR3 coding sequence is TGCAGCGCAGGTACAGGGAGAGGGATCTACAATGAGCAGTTCTTC. This encodes CSAGTGRGIYNEQFF.

The sample holds a few counts of this clone. This chain links TRBV7-9 with TRBJ1-1; D gene uncertain. V lost 3 bases and J lost 4, with 9 bases in between. The CDR3 is made up of 13 amino acids. Germline V gene lookup returns CDR1 SEHNR and CDR2 FQNEAQ (reference sequence). This CDR3 is CASSFAEITEAFF. The CDR3 DNA sequence: TGTGCCAGCAGCTTTGCAGAGATCACTGAAGCTTTCTTT.

This chain links TRBV19 with TRBJ1-5, with 10 bases that match TRBD1. The CDR3 loop spans 18 amino acids. Germline V gene sequence: CDR1 LNHDA, CDR2 SQIVND (reference sequence). V trimming: 2 bases; J trimming: 0 bases; junction bases outside the gene matches: 7. CDR3 residues: CASSISGQGDHSNQPQHF. In nucleotides, the CDR3 is TGTGCCAGTAGTATAAGCGGACAGGGGGACCATAGCAATCAGCCCCAGCATTTT.

The rearrangement joins TRBV5-4 to TRBJ2-5; 13 bases line up with TRBD2. The CDR3 extends over 16 amino acids. Germline V gene data show CDR1 as SGHNT and CDR2 as YYREEE (reference sequence). The J segment lost 4 bases and the V segment lost 2 bases, leaving 5 bases of the junction unmatched. CDR3 DNA: TGTGCCAGCAGCTTTACTAGCGGGAGGGTTGGAGAGACCCAGTACTTC. It yields the protein CASSFTSGRVGETQYF.

The V call is TRBV2, the J call TRBJ1-2; D gene unclear. Germline V gene lookup returns CDR1 SNHLY and CDR2 FYNNEI. The ends were cut back, 7 bases at V and 2 bases at J, with 11 bases in the middle. CDR3 length: 13 amino acids. CDR3 residues: CASTSKANYGYTF. CDR3 bases: TGTGCCAGCACCTCCAAGGCGAACTATGGCTACACCTTC.

The rearrangement joins TRBV7-2 to TRBJ1-1; D not resolved. CDR3 length: 13 amino acids. The germline gives CDR1 SGHTA, CDR2 FQGNSA. The germline V and J ends were trimmed by 5 bases and 3 bases, with 10 bases remaining between them. The CDR3 region is CASSPYTDTEAFF. The DNA of the CDR3 is TGTGCCAGCAGCCCCTATACGGACACTGAAGCTTTCTTT.

In its sample, this clone was seen once. The gene calls are TRBV29-1 and TRBJ2-3; possibly TRBD1 or TRBD2 for D (5 bases each). Trimming removed 6 bases at V and 0 bases at J, with 16 bases between. The germline V gene encodes CDR1 SQVTM and CDR2 ANQGSEA. This CDR3 spans 15 amino acids. The CDR3 reads CSVVGTATSTDTQYF. The DNA of the CDR3 is TGCAGCGTCGTAGGGACCGCTACTAGCACAGATACGCAGTATTTT.